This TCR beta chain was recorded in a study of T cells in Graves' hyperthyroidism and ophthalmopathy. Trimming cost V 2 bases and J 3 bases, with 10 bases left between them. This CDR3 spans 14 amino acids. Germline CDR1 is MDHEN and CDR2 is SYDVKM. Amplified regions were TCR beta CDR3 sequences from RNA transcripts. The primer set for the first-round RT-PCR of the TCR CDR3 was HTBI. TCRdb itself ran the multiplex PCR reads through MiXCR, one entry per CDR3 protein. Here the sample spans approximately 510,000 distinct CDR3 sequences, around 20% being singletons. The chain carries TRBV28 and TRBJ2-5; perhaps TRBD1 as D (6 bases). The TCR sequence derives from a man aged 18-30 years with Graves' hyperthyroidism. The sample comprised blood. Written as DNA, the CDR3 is TGTGCCAGCAGTTTACCAGGACAGAAAGAGACCCAGTACTTC. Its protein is CASSLPGQKETQYF.